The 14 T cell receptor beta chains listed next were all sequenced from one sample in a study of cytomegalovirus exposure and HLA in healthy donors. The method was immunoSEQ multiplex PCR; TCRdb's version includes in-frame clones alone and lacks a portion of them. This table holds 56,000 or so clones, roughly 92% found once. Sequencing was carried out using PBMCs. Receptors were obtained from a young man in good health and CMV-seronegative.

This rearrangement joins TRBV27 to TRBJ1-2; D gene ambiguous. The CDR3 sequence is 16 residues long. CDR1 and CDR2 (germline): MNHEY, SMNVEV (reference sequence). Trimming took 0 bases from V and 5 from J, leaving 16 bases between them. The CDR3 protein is CASSLSVPGNSYGYTF. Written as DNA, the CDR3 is TGTGCCAGCAGTTTATCGGTACCCGGGAACTCATATGGCTACACCTTC.

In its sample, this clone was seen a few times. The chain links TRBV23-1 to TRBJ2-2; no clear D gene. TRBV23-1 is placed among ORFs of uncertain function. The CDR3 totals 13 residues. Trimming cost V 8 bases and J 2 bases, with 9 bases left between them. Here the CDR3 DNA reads TGCGCCAGCTGGCTAGTTAACACCGGGGAGCTGTTTTTT. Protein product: CASWLVNTGELFF.

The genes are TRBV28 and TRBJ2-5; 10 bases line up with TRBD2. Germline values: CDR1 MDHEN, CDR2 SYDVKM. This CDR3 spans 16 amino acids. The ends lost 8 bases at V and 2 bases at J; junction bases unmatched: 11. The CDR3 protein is CASHSSGRTVQETQYF. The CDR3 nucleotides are TGTGCCAGCCATTCTAGCGGGAGAACTGTTCAAGAGACCCAGTACTTC.

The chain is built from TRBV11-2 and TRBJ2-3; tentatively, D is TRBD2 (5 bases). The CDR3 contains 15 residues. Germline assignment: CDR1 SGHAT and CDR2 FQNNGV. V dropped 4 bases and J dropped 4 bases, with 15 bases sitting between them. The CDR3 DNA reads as TGTGCCAGCAGCTACGCAAGTAGCGTGCCAGATACGCAGTATTTT. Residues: CASSYASSVPDTQYF.

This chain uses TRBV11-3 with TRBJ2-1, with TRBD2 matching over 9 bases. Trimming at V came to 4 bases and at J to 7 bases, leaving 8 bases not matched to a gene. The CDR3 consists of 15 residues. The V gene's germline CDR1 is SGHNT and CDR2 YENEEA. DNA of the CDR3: TGTGCCAGCAGCTGGGTAGCGGGAGCGGGTAATGAGCAGTTCTTC. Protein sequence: CASSWVAGAGNEQFF.

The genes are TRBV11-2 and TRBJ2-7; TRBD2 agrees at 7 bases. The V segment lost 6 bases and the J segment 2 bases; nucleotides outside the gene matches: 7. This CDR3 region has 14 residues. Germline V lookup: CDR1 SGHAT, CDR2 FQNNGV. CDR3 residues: CASSGRAFAYEQYF. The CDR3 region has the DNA TGTGCCAGCAGTGGGAGGGCCTTCGCCTACGAGCAGTACTTC.

The CDR3 bases are TGTGCCAGCAGCACAAGACTAGCGGGAGGGAAGTTCTTC. Translation: CASSTRLAGGKFF. The chain uses TRBV5-6 and TRBJ2-1; TRBD2 agrees at 14 bases. V gave up 4 bases and J gave up 14 bases; unmatched junction bases: 5. CDR1 is SGHDT and CDR2 is YYEEEE in the germline V gene. The CDR3 runs 13 residues.

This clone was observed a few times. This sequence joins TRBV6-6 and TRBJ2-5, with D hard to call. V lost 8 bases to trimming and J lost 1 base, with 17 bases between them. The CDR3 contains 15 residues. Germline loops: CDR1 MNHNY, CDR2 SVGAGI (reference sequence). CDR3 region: CASGETDRAQETQYF. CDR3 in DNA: TGTGCCAGCGGCGAAACAGATAGAGCCCAAGAGACCCAGTACTTC.

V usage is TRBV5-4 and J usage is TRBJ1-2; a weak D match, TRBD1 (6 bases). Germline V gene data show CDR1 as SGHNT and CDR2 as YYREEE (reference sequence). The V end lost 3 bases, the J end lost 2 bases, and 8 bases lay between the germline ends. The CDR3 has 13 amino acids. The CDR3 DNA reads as TGTGCCAGCAGCTACACAGGGAACTATGGCTACACCTTC. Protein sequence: CASSYTGNYGYTF.

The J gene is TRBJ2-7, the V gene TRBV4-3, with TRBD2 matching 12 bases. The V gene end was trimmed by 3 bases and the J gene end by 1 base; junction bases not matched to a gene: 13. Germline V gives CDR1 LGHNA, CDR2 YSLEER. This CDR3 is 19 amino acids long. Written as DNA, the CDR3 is TGCGCCAGCAGCCACGACCTAACGACTAGCGGGAGTCATTCCTACGAGCAGTACTTC. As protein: CASSHDLTTSGSHSYEQYF.

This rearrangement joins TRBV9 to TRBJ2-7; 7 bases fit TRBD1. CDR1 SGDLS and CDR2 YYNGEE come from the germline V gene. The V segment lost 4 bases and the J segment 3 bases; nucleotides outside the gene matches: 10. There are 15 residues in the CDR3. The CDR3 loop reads CASSPDGTAYYEQYF. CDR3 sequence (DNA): TGTGCCAGCAGCCCTGACGGGACAGCATACTACGAGCAGTACTTC.

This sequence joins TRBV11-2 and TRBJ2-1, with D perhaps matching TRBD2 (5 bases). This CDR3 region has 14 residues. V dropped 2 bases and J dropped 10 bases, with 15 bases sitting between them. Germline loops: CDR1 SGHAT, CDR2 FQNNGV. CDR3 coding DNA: TGTGCCAGCAGCTTAATAACAGTGGGAGAGGAGCAGTTCTTC. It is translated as CASSLITVGEEQFF.

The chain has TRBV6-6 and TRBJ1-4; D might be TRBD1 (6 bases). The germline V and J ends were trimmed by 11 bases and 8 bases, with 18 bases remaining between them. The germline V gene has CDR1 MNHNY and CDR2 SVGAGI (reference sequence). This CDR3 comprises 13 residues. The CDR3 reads CAVGGGWGEKLFF. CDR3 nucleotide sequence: TGTGCCGTCGGTGGGGGCTGGGGGGAAAAACTGTTTTTT.

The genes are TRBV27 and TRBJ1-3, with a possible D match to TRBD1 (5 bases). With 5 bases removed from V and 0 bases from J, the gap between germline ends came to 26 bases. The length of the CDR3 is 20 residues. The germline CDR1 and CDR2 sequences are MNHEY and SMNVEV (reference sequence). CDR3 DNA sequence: TGTGCCAGCAGTCAAGTTTATGAGGCCGGGTTCGGGGGCTCTGGAAACACCATATATTTT. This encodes CASSQVYEAGFGGSGNTIYF.